This T cell receptor beta chain emerged from a study of cytomegalovirus exposure and HLA in healthy donors. Whole-study findings and limits: Cytomegalovirus association was assigned to about 150 TCR beta chains.

For this clone: Its antigen remains unknown.

This table comes from immunoSEQ multiplex PCR, and its TCRdb copy is limited to in-frame clones, with some not included. The data show 100,000 to 150,000 clones, around 94% seen once. Germline V CDR1 and CDR2: MDHEN, SYDVKM. V was pared by 5 bases and J by 3 bases, with 19 bases between. The CDR3 extends over 16 amino acids. Sequenced: PBMCs. The TCR sequence derives from a woman between 18 and 30 years old in good health and CMV-seronegative. The J gene is TRBJ1-2, the V gene TRBV28; D remains unclear. Here the CDR3 DNA reads TGTGCCAGCAGTCCGCTCCTTTGGGAGGGAGACTATGGCTACACCTTC. The encoded protein is CASSPLLWEGDYGYTF.